The next 19 T cell receptor beta chains were all read from a single sample in a study of control samples from healthy donors and cancer patients. The repertoire was sequenced with immunoSEQ multiplex PCR; TCRdb's copy has only in-frame clones and lacks some. Here the sample spans around 130,000 clones, 80% to 95% being singletons. The sample consisted of blood. The source of these receptors is a man in his late teens or twenties in good health.

The J gene is TRBJ1-5, the V gene TRBV19; D possibly corresponds to TRBD1 (5 bases). This CDR3 has 13 amino acids. Germline lookup yields CDR1 LNHDA and CDR2 SQIVND (reference sequence). Trimming shortened V by 2 bases and J by 9 bases, and 11 bases separated the two germline ends. This chain's CDR3 is CASSIPGTGPQHF. The CDR3 nucleotides are TGTGCCAGTAGTATACCGGGGACGGGGCCCCAGCATTTT.

This chain joins TRBV19 and TRBJ1-6; perhaps TRBD1 as D (6 bases). From germline, CDR1 is LNHDA and CDR2 SQIVND (reference sequence). V shed 6 bases and J shed 6 bases, with 27 bases lying between them. The CDR3 extends over 19 amino acids. The CDR3 region has the DNA TGTGCCAGTAGCCTTTCCGCGAGGGGCCGGCACAGGGCTAATTCACCCCTCCACTTT. Translated: CASSLSARGRHRANSPLHF.

This clone was counted once. The chain uses TRBV25-1 and TRBJ2-2; D ambiguous. Germline values: CDR1 MGHDK, CDR2 SYGVNS. Trimming left V 4 bases short and J 0 bases short, with 3 bases between. The CDR3 totals 13 residues. The CDR3 reads CASSGSNTGELFF. The CDR3 bases are TGTGCCAGCAGTGGCTCGAACACCGGGGAGCTGTTTTTT.

The chain combines TRBV10-3 with TRBJ1-2; D ambiguous. V dropped 10 bases and J dropped 2 bases, with 20 bases sitting between them. Germline V gives CDR1 ENHRY, CDR2 SYGVKD. The CDR3 covers 15 residues. In DNA, the CDR3 is TGTGCCAGTAGGCGAAATCCAGGCGACAACTATGGCTACACCTTC. Protein product: CASRRNPGDNYGYTF.

The CDR3 here is CASSPDLAGGYEQYF. Written as DNA, the CDR3 is TGTGCCAGCAGCCCCGACCTAGCGGGGGGCTACGAGCAGTACTTC. The chain has TRBV11-2 and TRBJ2-7; 11 nucleotides align to TRBD2. CDR1 and CDR2 from the germline V gene are SGHAT and FQNNGV. CDR3 size: 15 residues. J lost 3 bases, V lost 5 bases, and 6 bases had no gene match.

The chain has TRBV6-4 and TRBJ2-1, with 11 positions matching TRBD2. The CDR3 is made up of 17 amino acids. Germline CDR1 reads MRHNA; CDR2 reads SNTAGT. With 2 bases clipped from V and 5 bases from J, the junction kept 8 bases outside the gene matches. CDR3 region: CASSDGSSGGSHNEQFF. CDR3 in DNA: TGTGCCAGCAGTGACGGTTCTAGCGGGGGGTCCCACAATGAGCAGTTCTTC.

V is TRBV12-5 and J is TRBJ1-6; D ambiguous. Germline assignment: CDR1 LGHNT and CDR2 FRNRAP. The CDR3 spans 16 residues. V was clipped by 1 base and J by 9 bases, with 16 bases between them. The CDR3 DNA follows: TGTGCTAGTGGTTTGGAAATAGCGGGTAGCCCTTCACCCCTCCACTTT. Amino acids: CASGLEIAGSPSPLHF. The whole variable domain, remainder taken from reference TRBV12-5 and TRBJ1-6, is DARVTQTPRHKVTEMGQEVTMRCQPILGHNTVFWYRQTMMQGLELLAYFRNRAPLDDSGMPKDRFSAEMPDATLATLKIQPSEPRDSAVYFCASGLEIAGSPSPLHFGNGTRLTVT.

Here the CDR3 DNA reads TGTGCCAGCAGGAAGGGAGAACAAGCGGGGGGGCCGAGAGAGACCCAGTACTTC. Residues: CASRKGEQAGGPRETQYF. The chain is built from TRBV2 and TRBJ2-5; 10 positions match TRBD2. In germline, CDR1 is SNHLY, CDR2 FYNNEI. This CDR3 region has 18 residues. The V gene end was trimmed by 6 bases and the J gene end by 4 bases; junction bases not matched to a gene: 17.

The chain is built from TRBV6-5 and TRBJ1-5; D ambiguous. Trimming removed 2 bases at V and 7 bases at J, with 9 bases between. The CDR3 runs 13 residues. Germline loops: CDR1 MNHEY, CDR2 SVGAGI. The CDR3 nucleotides read TGTGCCAGCAGTTACGGACCCGGACAGCCCCAGCATTTT. Translation: CASSYGPGQPQHF.

Remarks on this clone: This same CDR3 is encoded by further DNA sequences in the sample. The gene calls are TRBV11-2 and TRBJ2-2, with a possible D match to TRBD2 (7 bases). In germline, CDR1 is SGHAT, CDR2 FQNNGV. V was pared by 3 bases and J by 6 bases, with 20 bases between. The CDR3 spans 17 residues. CDR3 loop: CASSLWGGAGRSGELFF. As DNA, the CDR3 is TGTGCCAGCAGCTTGTGGGGGGGGGCAGGGCGATCCGGGGAGCTGTTTTTT.

V is TRBV5-4 and J is TRBJ1-3; D not certain. CDR3 length equals 15 residues. The V gene lost 2 bases and the J gene lost 2 bases, with 11 bases spanning the gap. Per germline, CDR1 SGHNT and CDR2 YYREEE (reference sequence). The chain's CDR3 is CASSFPSPTGNTIYF. DNA for the CDR3: TGTGCCAGCAGCTTCCCGAGCCCCACTGGAAACACCATATATTTT.

This clone was picked up one time. The chain combines TRBV2 with TRBJ1-5; 9 bases map to TRBD1. After removal of 6 bases from V and 4 bases from J, the junction contained 7 bases not matched to a gene. Per germline, CDR1 SNHLY and CDR2 FYNNEI. CDR3 length equals 15 residues. DNA of the CDR3: TGTGCCAGCAGAGTGGACAGGGGAGGAAATCAGCCCCAGCATTTT. This translates into CASRVDRGGNQPQHF.

In regard to this clone: Other DNA sequences in the same sample also yield this CDR3. V usage is TRBV25-1 and J usage is TRBJ1-1; D not certain. CDR1 and CDR2 (germline): MGHDK, SYGVNS. The V and J ends lost 2 bases and 2 bases respectively, with 3 bases between them. This CDR3 spans 12 amino acids. The CDR3 nucleotides are TGTGCCAGCAGTGAAGGCAACACTGAAGCTTTCTTT. Residues: CASSEGNTEAFF.

The count of this clone is one. The chain carries TRBV5-1 and TRBJ1-1; no clear D gene. Germline CDR1 reads SGHRS; CDR2 reads YFSETQ. The CDR3 has 15 residues. V was shortened by 0 bases and J by 3 bases, with 12 bases between the two germline ends. CDR3 region: CASSLVVPTDTEAFF. The CDR3 nucleotides are TGCGCCAGCAGCTTGGTTGTGCCGACGGACACTGAAGCTTTCTTT.

This chain links TRBV5-1 with TRBJ2-2; TRBD1 might be the D (6 bases). The CDR3 runs to 16 residues. The germline V and J ends were trimmed by 4 bases and 2 bases, with 15 bases remaining between them. From germline, CDR1 is SGHRS and CDR2 YFSETQ. The CDR3 is CASSTSGQLNTGELFF. The CDR3 DNA sequence: TGCGCCAGCAGCACCTCGGGACAACTAAACACCGGGGAGCTGTTTTTT.

This sequence joins TRBV9 and TRBJ2-4, with D possibly being TRBD1 (6 bases). V was clipped by 1 base and J by 6 bases, with 20 bases between them. Germline CDR1 reads SGDLS; CDR2 reads YYNGEE. This CDR3 contains 17 residues. The CDR3 DNA sequence: TGTGCCAGCAGCGTACTCACAGGGAGCCCCTTCGTAAACATTCAGTACTTC. Translated: CASSVLTGSPFVNIQYF.

The chain uses TRBV10-1 and TRBJ2-7; tentative D call: TRBD1 (6 bases). Per the germline V gene, CDR1 is WNHNN and CDR2 is SYGVQD (reference sequence). The CDR3 is 15 residues long. Trimming stripped 6 bases from V and 5 bases from J, with 20 bases between. The CDR3 loop is CASRDLQGPFNEQYF. In nucleotides, the CDR3 is TGCGCCAGCAGAGACCTACAGGGTCCGTTCAACGAGCAGTACTTC.

V gene TRBV19 combines with J gene TRBJ1-4; D uncertain. The V end lost 5 bases, the J end lost 4 bases, and 8 bases lay between the germline ends. The CDR3 consists of 13 residues. The germline gives CDR1 LNHDA, CDR2 SQIVND (reference sequence). The CDR3 bases are TGTGCCAGTAGTCGGAACGGTAATGAAAAACTGTTTTTT. Translation: CASSRNGNEKLFF.

The rearrangement uses TRBV7-9 and TRBJ1-1; D uncertain. There are 12 residues in the CDR3. Trimming took 3 bases from V and 4 from J, leaving 6 bases between them. The V gene's germline CDR1 is SEHNR and CDR2 FQNEAQ (reference sequence). CDR3 DNA: TGTGCCAGCAGCTTTGTCGGCACTGAAGCTTTCTTT. This encodes CASSFVGTEAFF.